The entry below gives a single TCR beta chain sequence along with its context. The antigen is unknown. This sample stems from a study of T cell responses to AZD1222 COVID-19 vaccine. Study background: Researchers grouped second doses given at about 4 or about 12 weeks into one pool.

Clones were sequenced by immunoSEQ multiplex PCR, and TCRdb holds only the in-frame ones, with some missing. The sample shows 120,000 to 150,000 clones, around 90% of them seen only once. Study results and caveats: Clonal diversity was possibly underestimated, and white British individuals and females predominated among donors. Repertoires were obtained only post-peak T cell response. Elevations in Spike-specific TCR breadth and depth followed administration of two AZD1222 doses.

This CDR3 spans 14 amino acids. The V and J ends lost 1 base and 2 bases respectively, with 6 bases between them. CDR1 and CDR2 from the germline V gene are LNHDA and SQIVND (reference sequence). The chain combines TRBV19 with TRBJ1-3; D not certain. The sample was peripheral blood, taken on day 0 of AZD1222 vaccination. The TCR was taken from an adult in good health. The CDR3 protein is CASSIGLPGNTIYF. CDR3 in DNA: TGTGCCAGTAGTATAGGCCTACCTGGAAACACCATATATTTT.